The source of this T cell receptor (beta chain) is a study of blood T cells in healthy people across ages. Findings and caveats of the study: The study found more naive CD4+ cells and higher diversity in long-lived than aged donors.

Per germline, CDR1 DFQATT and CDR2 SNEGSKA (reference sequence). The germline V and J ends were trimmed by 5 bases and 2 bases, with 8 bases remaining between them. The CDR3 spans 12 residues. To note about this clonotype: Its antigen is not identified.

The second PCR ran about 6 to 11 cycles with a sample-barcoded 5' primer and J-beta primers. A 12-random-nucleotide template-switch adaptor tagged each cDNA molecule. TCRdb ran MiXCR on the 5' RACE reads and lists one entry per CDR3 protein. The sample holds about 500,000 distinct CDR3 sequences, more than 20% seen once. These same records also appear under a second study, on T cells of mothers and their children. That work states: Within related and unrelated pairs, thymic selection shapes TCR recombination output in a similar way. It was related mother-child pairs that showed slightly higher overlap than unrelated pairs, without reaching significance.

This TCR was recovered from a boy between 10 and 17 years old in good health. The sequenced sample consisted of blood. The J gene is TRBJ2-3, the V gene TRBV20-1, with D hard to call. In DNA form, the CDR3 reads TGCAGTGCTCCTAGGGTCACAGATACGCAGTATTTT. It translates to CSAPRVTDTQYF.